This T cell receptor beta chain comes out of a study of PD-L1 blockade in urothelial cancer. Study as a whole: T cells numbered a median of around 150,000 in the blood samples.

Deletions cut 0 bases from V and 5 bases from J, with 17 bases between. CDR1 and CDR2 (germline): SGDLS, YYNGEE. This CDR3 comprises 16 residues. The table came from immunoSEQ multiplex PCR; TCRdb's copy has only in-frame clones and leaves some out. The sample yields about 74,000 clones, approximately 81% seen once. The V call is TRBV9, the J call TRBJ2-5; a weak D match, TRBD1 (5 bases). This sequence originates from a man aged 70-80 years with urothelial cancer. The source was PBMCs, collected around atezolizumab (anti-PD-L1) treatment. This CDR3 is CASSVAGQGGYETQYF. As DNA, the CDR3 is TGTGCCAGCAGCGTAGCTGGGCAGGGCGGCTACGAGACCCAGTACTTC. Using reference TRBV9 and TRBJ2-5 for the parts outside the CDR3, the full variable domain is DSGVTQTPKHLITATGQRVTLRCSPRSGDLSVYWYQQSLDQGLQFLIQYYNGEERAKGNILERFSAQQFPDLHSELNLSSLELGDSALYFCASSVAGQGGYETQYFGPGTRLLVL.